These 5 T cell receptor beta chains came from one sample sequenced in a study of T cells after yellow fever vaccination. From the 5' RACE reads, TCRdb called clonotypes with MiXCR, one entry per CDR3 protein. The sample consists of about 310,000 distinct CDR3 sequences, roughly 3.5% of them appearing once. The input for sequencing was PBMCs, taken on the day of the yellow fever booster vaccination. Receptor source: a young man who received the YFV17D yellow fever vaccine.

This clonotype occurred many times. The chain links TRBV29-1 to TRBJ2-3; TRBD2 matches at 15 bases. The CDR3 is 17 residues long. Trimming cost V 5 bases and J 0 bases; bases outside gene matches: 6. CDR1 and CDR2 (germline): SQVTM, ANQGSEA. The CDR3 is CSVFGLAGGTSTDTQYF. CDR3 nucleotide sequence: TGCAGCGTTTTTGGACTAGCGGGGGGGACGAGCACAGATACGCAGTATTTT.

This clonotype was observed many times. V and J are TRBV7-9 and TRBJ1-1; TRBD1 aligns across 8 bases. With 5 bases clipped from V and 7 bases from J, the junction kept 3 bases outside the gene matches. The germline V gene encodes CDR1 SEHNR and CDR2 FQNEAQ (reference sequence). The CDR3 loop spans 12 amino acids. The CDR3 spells CASSAGTGEAFF. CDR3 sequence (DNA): TGTGCCAGCAGCGCAGGGACAGGTGAAGCTTTCTTT.

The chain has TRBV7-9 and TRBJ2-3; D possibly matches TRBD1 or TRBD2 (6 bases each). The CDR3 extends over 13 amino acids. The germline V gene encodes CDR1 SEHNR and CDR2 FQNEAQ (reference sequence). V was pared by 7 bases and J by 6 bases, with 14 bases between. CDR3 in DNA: TGTGCCAGCATTAGGGGGGCATCGGATACGCAGTATTTT. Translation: CASIRGASDTQYF.

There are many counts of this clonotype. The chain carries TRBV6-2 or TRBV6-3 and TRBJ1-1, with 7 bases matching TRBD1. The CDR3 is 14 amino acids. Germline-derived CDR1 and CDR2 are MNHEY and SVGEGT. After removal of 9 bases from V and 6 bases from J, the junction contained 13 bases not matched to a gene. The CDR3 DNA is TGTGCCAGTTATCCCGCAGGGGGTCGGGCTGAAGCTTTCTTT. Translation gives CASYPAGGRAEAFF.

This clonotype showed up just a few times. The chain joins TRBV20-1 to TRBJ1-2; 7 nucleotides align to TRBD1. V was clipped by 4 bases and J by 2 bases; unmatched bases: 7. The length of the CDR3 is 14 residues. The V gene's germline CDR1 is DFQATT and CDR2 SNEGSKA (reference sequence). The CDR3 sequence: CSATDRDKNYGYTF. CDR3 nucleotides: TGCAGTGCTACCGACAGGGACAAAAACTATGGCTACACCTTC.